Below, one T cell receptor beta chain is given with its context. CDR3 length: 15 residues. V lost 0 bases, J lost 0 bases, and 7 bases lay in between. Germline CDR1 LGHDT, CDR2 YNNKEL (reference sequence). Profiled with immunoSEQ multiplex PCR; TCRdb holds only in-frame clones, not every one. The table lists 50,000 to 80,000 clones, roughly 90% of them singletons, with less than 9.5% in the top ten. The data were taken from a study of blood T cell repertoires in COVID-19. On the study more broadly: Collection of acute and convalescent COVID-19 samples took place in the United States, Italy and Spain. PBMCs, B-cell-depleted T cells, or T cells provided the cDNA or gDNA that made up the material.

The J gene is TRBJ2-3, the V gene TRBV3-1 (or the pseudogene TRBV3-2); D unclear. The sequenced material came from peripheral blood. The receptor's source is a woman older than 75 with active COVID-19. CDR3 protein: CASSQDQYSTDTQYF. Written as DNA, the CDR3 is TGTGCCAGCAGCCAAGATCAGTATAGCACAGATACGCAGTATTTT.